These 22 T cell receptor beta chains were all obtained from the same sample, sequenced in a study of shared clonotypes between healthy human individuals. Selected positively for CCR7 and CD45RO-negative, naive CD8 cells excluded terminally differentiated effector memory CD45RA+ cells. Measured with immunoSEQ multiplex PCR; TCRdb has only the in-frame clones, and not every one. The sample shows fewer than 850,000 clones, 90% to 98% of them seen only once. Sequenced: naive CD8+ T cells sorted from blood. The receptors were gathered from a man younger than 40 in good health.

This chain uses TRBV13 with TRBJ2-7; D unresolved. The CDR3 covers 14 residues. CDR1 and CDR2 from the germline V gene are PRHDT and FYEKMQ (reference sequence). Trimming shortened V by 5 bases and J by 5 bases, and 16 bases separated the two germline ends. CDR3 protein: CASSAFLEANEQYF. For the CDR3, the DNA is TGTGCCAGCAGCGCGTTCCTAGAGGCCAACGAGCAGTACTTC.

The CDR3, as DNA: TGCGCCAGCAGCCTCAGGACAGGGGGTTACTACGAGCAGTACTTC. Protein product: CASSLRTGGYYEQYF. This chain uses TRBV4-1 with TRBJ2-7; 10 nucleotides match TRBD1. Germline V gene sequence: CDR1 MGHRA, CDR2 YSYEKL. The CDR3 length is 15 residues. J was trimmed by 3 bases and V by 4 bases; bases with no gene match: 6.

The chain is built from TRBV7-6 and TRBJ2-6, with D unclear. The V gene lost 6 bases and the J gene lost 2 bases, with 2 bases spanning the gap. The V gene's germline CDR1 is SGHVS and CDR2 FNYEAQ. The CDR3 totals 12 residues. The CDR3 protein is CASRTGANVLTF. CDR3 sequence (DNA): TGTGCCAGCAGGACTGGGGCCAACGTCCTGACTTTC.

The chain couples TRBV4-1 to TRBJ2-5; 9 nucleotides line up with TRBD1. The V and J ends lost 5 bases and 4 bases, in that order; junction bases with no gene match: 8. Germline V gene sequence: CDR1 MGHRA, CDR2 YSYEKL. The CDR3 sequence is 15 residues long. The CDR3 nucleotides are TGCGCCAGCAGCGGGGTAGGACAGGGGAGAGAGACCCAGTACTTC. Protein sequence: CASSGVGQGRETQYF.

The rearrangement uses TRBV18 and TRBJ2-1, with 10 bases matching TRBD2. CDR3 length: 16 amino acids. Losses at the gene ends were 3 bases for V and 8 bases for J; bases not matched to a gene: 10. The germline V gene encodes CDR1 KGHSH and CDR2 LQKENI. This CDR3 is CASSPEREGRLDEQFF. The CDR3 DNA is TGTGCCAGCTCACCCGAGCGGGAGGGCCGACTAGATGAGCAGTTCTTC.

This clone showed up just once. This chain uses TRBV6-6 with TRBJ1-2; D is ambiguous. Germline V gene data show CDR1 as MNHNY and CDR2 as SVGAGI (reference sequence). This CDR3 has 14 residues. V was clipped by 2 bases and J by 5 bases, with 12 bases between them. CDR3 residues: CASSYEGSGYGYTF. The DNA of the CDR3 is TGTGCCAGCAGTTACGAAGGATCGGGGTATGGCTACACCTTC.

The count of this clone is one. The chain couples TRBV4-3 to TRBJ1-5; D not resolved. V was clipped by 0 bases and J by 0 bases, with 6 bases between them. The CDR3 contains 15 residues. CDR1 and CDR2 (germline): LGHNA, YSLEER. The CDR3 coding sequence is TGCGCCAGCAGCCAAGATACATATAGCAATCAGCCCCAGCATTTT. Protein product: CASSQDTYSNQPQHF.

The rearrangement uses TRBV7-3 and TRBJ2-1; 8 bases align to TRBD1. The V gene end was trimmed by 0 bases and the J gene end by 7 bases; junction bases not matched to a gene: 14. The CDR3 loop spans 18 amino acids. Germline V gene data show CDR1 as SGHTA and CDR2 as FQGTGA. CDR3 protein: CASSLTRRGQEKGNEQFF. The CDR3 DNA reads TGTGCCAGCAGCTTAACTCGCCGGGGACAGGAAAAGGGGAATGAGCAGTTCTTC.

This chain links TRBV5-6 with TRBJ2-1, with unresolved D. Deletions cut 0 bases from V and 0 bases from J, with 16 bases between. CDR3 length: 18 amino acids. Germline V gene data show CDR1 as SGHDT and CDR2 as YYEEEE. The CDR3 nucleotides are TGTGCCAGCAGCTTGGACCCGGCCCCTATAAGCTCCTACAATGAGCAGTTCTTC. Translating it yields CASSLDPAPISSYNEQFF.

The V and J genes are TRBV13 and TRBJ2-3, with 7 bases aligning to TRBD2. V was clipped by 7 bases and J by 3 bases; unmatched bases: 13. The CDR3 is 16 amino acids. Germline CDR1 is PRHDT and CDR2 is FYEKMQ (reference sequence). The CDR3 nucleotides are TGTGCCAGCATCAAACCCCGGGAGGAAGGGACAGATACGCAGTATTTT. The encoded protein is CASIKPREEGTDTQYF.

This chain links TRBV7-9 with TRBJ2-1; 11 bases align to TRBD2. CDR3 length equals 14 residues. V shed 11 bases, J shed 5 bases, and the junction held 8 bases outside the gene matches. The germline gives CDR1 SEHNR, CDR2 FQNEAQ (reference sequence). The CDR3 sequence: CAGSGRVTHNEQFF. As DNA, the CDR3 is TGTGCCGGTAGCGGGAGGGTCACCCACAATGAGCAGTTCTTC.

The chain joins TRBV6-5 to TRBJ1-1; possible D gene TRBD1, 6 bases. The CDR3 contains 12 residues. V lost 5 bases to trimming and J lost 4 bases, with 8 bases between them. Per the germline V gene, CDR1 is MNHEY and CDR2 is SVGAGI. The CDR3 DNA follows: TGTGCCAGCAGTGCGACAGGCACTGAAGCTTTCTTT. Its protein is CASSATGTEAFF.

The V call is TRBV28, the J call TRBJ2-7; 8 bases map to TRBD1. The CDR3 runs 17 residues. Germline V gene data show CDR1 as MDHEN and CDR2 as SYDVKM. V lost 5 bases and J lost 2; bases outside the gene matches: 14. CDR3 sequence: CASSLYPTGVNPYEQYF. For the CDR3, the DNA is TGTGCCAGCAGTCTCTACCCGACAGGGGTTAACCCCTACGAGCAGTACTTC.

The chain employs TRBV6-1 and TRBJ2-7; D is possibly TRBD2 (5 bases). The CDR3 spans 13 residues. Trimming stripped 10 bases from V and 4 bases from J, with 17 bases between. Per the germline V gene, CDR1 is MNHNS and CDR2 is SASEGT. CDR3 coding DNA: TGTGCCACCGGCCGGGGAGAGGTATACGAGCAGTACTTC. It is translated as CATGRGEVYEQYF.

The rearrangement uses TRBV28 and TRBJ2-3, with D perhaps matching TRBD1 (8 bases). CDR1 is MDHEN, CDR2 SYDVKM, per germline. With 4 bases removed from V and 6 bases from J, the gap between germline ends came to 26 bases. The CDR3 length is 18 residues. The CDR3 coding sequence is TGTGCCAGCAGTTCAGCGACAGGGGACGGACTAGTCTCGGATACGCAGTATTTT. It translates to CASSSATGDGLVSDTQYF.

This chain joins TRBV15 and TRBJ2-3; D is ambiguous. The V and J ends lost 3 bases and 5 bases respectively, with 15 bases between them. CDR3 length: 15 residues. Germline V CDR1 and CDR2: LNHNV, YYDKDF (reference sequence). This CDR3 is CATSRSGGLGDTQYF. CDR3 sequence (DNA): TGTGCCACCAGCAGGTCGGGTGGCTTGGGAGATACGCAGTATTTT.

V gene TRBV13 combines with J gene TRBJ2-1, with a tentative D call TRBD2 (5 bases). This CDR3 region has 18 residues. With 0 bases removed from V and 0 bases from J, the gap between germline ends came to 15 bases. Germline loops: CDR1 PRHDT, CDR2 FYEKMQ (reference sequence). CDR3 nucleotides: TGTGCCAGCAGCTTAGGGGAGTGGGCTGGGAGCTCCTACAATGAGCAGTTCTTC. Amino acid sequence: CASSLGEWAGSSYNEQFF.

V gene TRBV19 combines with J gene TRBJ2-3, with D uncertain. V was cut by 5 bases and J by 2 bases, with 8 bases left in between. The CDR3 runs to 13 residues. The germline V gene has CDR1 LNHDA and CDR2 SQIVND (reference sequence). CDR3 region: CASSVTDTDTQYF. CDR3 sequence (DNA): TGTGCCAGTAGTGTAACAGACACAGATACGCAGTATTTT.

The chain is built from TRBV2 and TRBJ2-1; TRBD2 agrees at 9 bases. Germline V CDR1 and CDR2: SNHLY, FYNNEI. V was clipped by 6 bases and J by 0 bases; unmatched bases: 9. The CDR3 is 17 residues long. CDR3 sequence reads: CASRLTSGSSSYNEQFF. CDR3 sequence (DNA): TGTGCCAGCAGGCTAACTAGCGGGTCAAGCTCCTACAATGAGCAGTTCTTC.

This rearrangement joins TRBV19 to TRBJ2-5, with 8 nucleotides matching TRBD2. Losses at the gene ends were 6 bases for V and 1 base for J; bases not matched to a gene: 7. Germline V gene data show CDR1 as LNHDA and CDR2 as SQIVND (reference sequence). The CDR3 extends over 15 amino acids. The CDR3 spells CASSGTSWAQETQYF. CDR3 bases: TGTGCCAGTAGCGGGACTAGTTGGGCCCAAGAGACCCAGTACTTC.

This sequence joins TRBV9 and TRBJ1-1; a possible D gene is TRBD1 (6 bases). CDR1 SGDLS and CDR2 YYNGEE come from the germline V gene. The CDR3 is 18 amino acids. V shed 4 bases and J shed 3 bases, with 25 bases lying between them. CDR3 DNA sequence: TGTGCCAGCAGCCCCAGAGGAGGGGGGGTAGGCGCCCACACTGAAGCTTTCTTT. Protein sequence: CASSPRGGGVGAHTEAFF. Supplemented by reference TRBV9 and TRBJ1-1, the full variable domain reads DSGVTQTPKHLITATGQRVTLRCSPRSGDLSVYWYQQSLDQGLQFLIQYYNGEERAKGNILERFSAQQFPDLHSELNLSSLELGDSALYFCASSPRGGGVGAHTEAFFGQGTRLTVV.

In DNA, the CDR3 is TGTGCCAGCAGCCAATCACTGACAGGGGGAGAGAAACTGTTTTTT. Its protein is CASSQSLTGGEKLFF. The chain combines TRBV4-2 with TRBJ1-4; 9 nucleotides align to TRBD1. The CDR3 is 15 residues long. With V trimmed by 2 bases and J by 11 bases, 9 bases remained unmatched. CDR1 is LGHNA, CDR2 YNFKEQ, per germline.